These 19 T cell receptor beta chains were all obtained from the same sample, sequenced in a study of kidney transplant recipient with SARS-CoV-2 infection. MiXCR, applied by TCRdb to the reads, yields one record per CDR3 protein. Of 250,000 or so distinct CDR3 sequences listed, around 28% are singletons. The material was a blood sample, obtained at baseline and between days 110 and 120 from a kidney transplant recipient. The receptors derive from a male patient aged 30 to 40 who had COVID-19 and was a kidney transplant recipient. A subset of T cells may come from the graft donor.

This clonotype has more than one count but fewer than ten. The chain is built from TRBV28 and TRBJ2-5; D is perhaps TRBD2 (5 bases). V was trimmed by 8 bases and J by 0 bases, leaving 7 bases between them. CDR1 is MDHEN and CDR2 is SYDVKM in the germline V gene. The CDR3 length is 12 residues. The CDR3: CASGSDQETQYF. CDR3 DNA sequence: TGTGCCAGCGGGAGCGACCAAGAGACCCAGTACTTC.

A word on this clonotype: A much larger clone sits a single nucleotide away, making a read error possible. V gene TRBV7-3 combines with J gene TRBJ2-2; 7 nucleotides align to TRBD2. CDR1 SGHTA and CDR2 FQGTGA come from the germline V gene. The CDR3 runs 17 residues. The DNA for the CDR3 is TGTGCCAGCAGCTTAATGGCCGGGGAGGGGAACGCCGGGGAGCTGTTTTTT. Translating it yields CASSLMAGEGNAGELFF.

In its sample, this clonotype was seen many times. This chain connects TRBV18 to TRBJ1-2; 10 nucleotides match TRBD1. The length of the CDR3 is 15 residues. Unmatched junction bases numbered 5, after V lost 2 bases and J lost 5 bases. Looked up from germline, CDR1 is KGHSH and CDR2 is LQKENI. The CDR3 coding sequence is TGTGCCAGCTCACCAGAGACAGGGGGCGCATATGGCTACACCTTC. Its translation is CASSPETGGAYGYTF.

Notes on this clonotype: A much more abundant neighbour one base away suggests this may be a read error. J is TRBJ1-1 and V is TRBV7-6, with D unresolved. The germline gives CDR1 SGHVS, CDR2 FNYEAQ. This CDR3 has 13 residues. CDR3 sequence reads: CASSLHWNTEASF. CDR3 DNA: TGTGCCAGCAGCTTACACTGGAACACTGAAGCTTCCTTT.

In the case of this clonotype: A much larger clonotype is one base distant, so this may be a read error. The V and J genes are TRBV6-6 and TRBJ2-7; D call uncertain. The germline gives CDR1 MNHNY, CDR2 SVGAGI (reference sequence). Trimming stripped 2 bases from V and 3 bases from J, with 8 bases between. The CDR3 covers 13 residues. CDR3 coding DNA: TGTGCCAGCAGTTACCCCATAAGCTACGAGCAGTACTTC. As protein: CASSYPISYEQYF.

Comments on this clonotype: Given a much more abundant clone one base away, this may be a read error. The chain recombines TRBV7-6 with TRBJ2-4; the D gene is possibly TRBD2 (7 bases). The J call is doubtful: the DNA matches TRBJ2-1 better. CDR1 and CDR2 from the germline V gene are SGHVS and FNYEAQ. The CDR3 totals 13 residues. The chain's CDR3 is CASSISGGHEQFF. In nucleotides, the CDR3 is TGTGCCAGCAGCATATCGGGGGGCCATGAGCAGTTCTTC.

This clonotype came up many times. The V and J genes are TRBV5-1 and TRBJ1-6; 7 nucleotides agree with TRBD1. The germline CDR1 and CDR2 sequences are SGHRS and YFSETQ. V shed 5 bases, J shed 7 bases, and the junction held 12 bases outside the gene matches. There are 16 residues in the CDR3. As DNA, the CDR3 is TGCGCCAGCAGTTCCTTCACAGGGGTATGGAATTCACCCCTCCACTTT. This gives the protein CASSSFTGVWNSPLHF.

This clonotype was recorded many times. The chain uses TRBV2 and TRBJ1-1; D is perhaps TRBD1 (5 bases). Germline V gene lookup returns CDR1 SNHLY and CDR2 FYNNEI. This CDR3 is 13 amino acids long. V shed 5 bases and J shed 1 base, with 8 bases lying between them. CDR3 loop: CASSLTGNTEAFF. The CDR3 bases are TGTGCCAGCAGTCTCACAGGGAACACTGAAGCTTTCTTT.

The rearrangement links TRBV5-1 to TRBJ2-1; D is uncertain. The CDR3 runs to 14 residues. V was shortened by 0 bases and J by 8 bases, with 12 bases between the two germline ends. Germline V gives CDR1 SGHRS, CDR2 YFSETQ. The CDR3 protein is CASSLALPTDEQFF. The CDR3 DNA follows: TGCGCCAGCAGCTTGGCGCTACCCACTGATGAGCAGTTCTTC.

Only one count was recorded for this clonotype. The chain links TRBV5-4 to TRBJ1-2; D remains ambiguous. CDR3 size: 16 residues. Between the trimmed V and J ends, which lost 9 bases and 4 bases, there was a span of 25 bases. Germline V CDR1 and CDR2: SGHNT, YYREEE (reference sequence). The CDR3 nucleotides are TGTGCCAACCTTTGTTTCGTACCAGGAAGGACCTATGGCTACACCTTC. Its protein product is CANLCFVPGRTYGYTF.

Ten or more counts support this clonotype. V is TRBV6-9 and J is TRBJ1-2; no definite D call. The CDR3 totals 17 residues. Germline lookup yields CDR1 MNHGY and CDR2 SVAAGI. Trimming left V 4 bases short and J 4 bases short, with 22 bases between. CDR3 in amino acids: CASSLWVPYGKTYGYTF. The DNA for the CDR3 is TGTGCCAGCAGTTTATGGGTGCCTTACGGAAAGACCTATGGCTACACCTTC.

This clonotype was seen ten or more times. The chain carries TRBV9 and TRBJ1-2, with D uncertain. Trimming cost V 6 bases and J 4 bases, with 22 bases left between them. Germline V gene data show CDR1 as SGDLS and CDR2 as YYNGEE. CDR3 length: 16 residues. Written as DNA, the CDR3 is TGTGCCAGCAATTTTTTGTACTCAAGAAAGACCTATGGCTACACCTTC. Translating it yields CASNFLYSRKTYGYTF.

To note about this clonotype: This could be a read error, since a much larger clone is one nucleotide away. The CDR3 region is CSARPERGIGAPQYF. The DNA for the CDR3 is TGCAGTGCTAGGCCGGAGAGGGGAATTGGGGCCCCCCAGTACTTC. The chain combines TRBV20-1 with TRBJ2-7, with D perhaps assigned TRBD1 or TRBD2 (5 bases each). This CDR3 has 15 residues. Between the trimmed V and J ends, which lost 3 bases and 10 bases, there was a span of 25 bases. The germline CDR1 and CDR2 sequences are DFQATT and SNEGSKA (reference sequence).

Concerning this clonotype: This sequence may be a read error, since a much larger clone differs from it by one base. V is TRBV5-4 and J is TRBJ1-2, with D unresolved. Germline assignment: CDR1 SGHNT and CDR2 YYREEE (reference sequence). This CDR3 has 16 amino acids. Between the trimmed V and J ends, which lost 6 bases and 4 bases, there was a span of 22 bases. This chain's CDR3 is CASTHCVPGKTYGYTF. CDR3 nucleotides: TGTGCCAGCACCCATTGCGTACCAGGAAAGACCTATGGCTACACCTTC.

About this clonotype: The junction shows a germline mismatch at one end, possibly a read error. The rearrangement uses TRBV19 and TRBJ2-1, with 7 bases fitting TRBD2. CDR3 length: 17 amino acids. Germline CDR1 and CDR2: LNHDA and SQIVND (reference sequence). This CDR3 reads CAGSRTLAASSYNEQFF. The CDR3 bases are TGCGCCGGTAGTAGAACCCTAGCGGCAAGCTCCTACAATGAGCAGTTCTTC. Drawing the rest from reference TRBV19 and TRBJ2-1, the complete variable domain is DGGITQSPKYLFRKEGQNVTLSCEQNLNHDAMYWYRQDPGQGLRLIYYSQIVNDFQKGDIAEGYSVSREKKESFPLTVTSAQKNPTAFYLCAGSRTLAASSYNEQFFGPGTRLTVL.

Turning to this clonotype: A much larger clone lies a single base off, so this may be a read error. The chain links TRBV3-1 to TRBJ1-2, with D hard to call. Germline lookup yields CDR1 LGHDT and CDR2 YNNKEL (reference sequence). The CDR3 runs 17 residues. The CDR3 DNA sequence: TGTGCCAGCAGCATACTTGTCACCCTTCGAAAGACCTATGGCTGCACCTTC. This translates into CASSILVTLRKTYGCTF.

In this sample, this clonotype turned up many times. The rearrangement joins TRBV28 to TRBJ1-2; 7 bases fit TRBD1. The CDR3 contains 14 residues. V shed 5 bases, J shed 4 bases, and the junction held 7 bases outside the gene matches. Per the germline V gene, CDR1 is MDHEN and CDR2 is SYDVKM. CDR3 DNA: TGTGCCAGCAGTCTTGACAGGGTGATCTATGGCTACACCTTC. Protein product: CASSLDRVIYGYTF.

Comments on this clonotype: A clone one base away is much larger, so this may be a read error. The chain employs TRBV19 and TRBJ2-7; TRBD2 is a possible D gene (7 bases). V lost 6 bases and J 4 bases, leaving 19 bases between the germline ends. Per germline, CDR1 LNHDA and CDR2 SQIVND (reference sequence). CDR3 length: 15 residues. As DNA, the CDR3 is TGTGCCAGTAGCACCCGACGGGGGGCAGTTTACGAGCAGTACTTC. As protein: CASSTRRGAVYEQYF.

This clonotype occurred a few times. The chain recombines TRBV9 with TRBJ2-1; D possibly corresponds to TRBD2 (8 bases). Trimming stripped 2 bases from V and 0 bases from J, with 24 bases between. Germline values: CDR1 SGDLS, CDR2 YYNGEE. The CDR3 spans 20 residues. The CDR3: CASSVEGAFSGISSYNEQFF. CDR3 DNA: TGTGCCAGCAGCGTTGAGGGGGCCTTTAGCGGGATAAGCTCCTACAATGAGCAGTTCTTC.